This T cell receptor (beta chain) comes out of a study of OX40 agonist ivuxolimab in advanced cancers. As for the study in general: From roughly 20 to 85 years was the age range, with a mean of around 57 years, and about 83% were male. Partial responses were achieved by three patients, of whom one had hepatocellular carcinoma and two had cutaneous melanoma.

Study conclusions and caveats: On average, CD8+ T cells showed a greater number of expanded clones than CD4+. Still undetermined is the antigen specificity of the expanded peripheral T cells.

Repertoires were generated with immunoSEQ multiplex PCR, while TCRdb's copy carries only in-frame clones and drops some. Here the sample spans 73,000 or so clones, approximately 86% being singletons. A word on this clone: The antigen is unknown.

Germline assignment: CDR1 SGHTA and CDR2 FQGNSA. The CDR3 totals 15 residues. V dropped 4 bases and J dropped 1 base, with 12 bases sitting between them. V is TRBV7-2 and J is TRBJ2-3; possibly TRBD2 for D (7 bases). The sequenced sample was CD4+ or CD8+ T cells sorted from blood, obtained in a trial of the OX40 agonist ivuxolimab. This TCR derives from an adult with an advanced solid tumor such as melanoma, head and neck, liver or kidney cancer. The CDR3 here is CASSSRGPGTDTQYF. CDR3 bases: TGTGCCAGCAGCTCGCGGGGGCCCGGCACAGATACGCAGTATTTT.